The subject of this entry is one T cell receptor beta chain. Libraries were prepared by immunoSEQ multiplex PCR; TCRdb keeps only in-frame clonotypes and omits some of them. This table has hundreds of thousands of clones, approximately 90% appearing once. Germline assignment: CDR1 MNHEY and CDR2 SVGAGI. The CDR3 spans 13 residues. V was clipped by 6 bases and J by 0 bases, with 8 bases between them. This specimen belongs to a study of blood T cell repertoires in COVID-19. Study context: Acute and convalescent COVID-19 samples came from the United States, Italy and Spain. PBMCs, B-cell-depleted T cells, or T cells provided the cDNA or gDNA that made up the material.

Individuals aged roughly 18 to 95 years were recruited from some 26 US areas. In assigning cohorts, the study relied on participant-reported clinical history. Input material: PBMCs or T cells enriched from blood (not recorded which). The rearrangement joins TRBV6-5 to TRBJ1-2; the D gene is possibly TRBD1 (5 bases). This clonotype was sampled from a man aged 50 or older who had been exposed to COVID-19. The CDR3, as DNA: TGTGCCAGCAGAAGACAGCCTAACTATGGCTACACCTTC. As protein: CASRRQPNYGYTF.